The clone carrying this T cell receptor beta chain was detected many times. Its cognate antigen is unknown. TCRdb fed the reads into MiXCR, producing one record per CDR3 protein. The data show roughly 990,000 distinct CDR3 sequences, around 30% seen once. V shed 5 bases and J shed 2 bases, with 14 bases lying between them. Germline assignment: CDR1 SGHVS and CDR2 FQNEAQ. CDR3 size: 15 residues. This record belongs to a study of T cell repertoires in cytomegalovirus infection. The overall study: Recently described HLA-C-restricted plus well-studied HLA-B-restricted CMV epitopes were used.

The sample here was cultured CD8+ T cells from PBMCs, taken from culture after CMV antigen stimulation. The chain has TRBV7-8 and TRBJ2-3; the D is unclear. The receptor comes from a human donor in good health (CMV status not recorded). Some clones in this sample may be carry-over from other donors' samples. CDR3 region: CASSPDVLNTDTQYF. The CDR3 region has the DNA TGTGCCAGCAGCCCTGACGTACTGAACACAGATACGCAGTATTTT.